This T cell receptor beta chain was documented in a study of spatial heterogeneity in lung cancer. Points from the study as a whole: Tumor mutation counts were tracked by expanded intratumoral alpha and beta TCR counts.

The CDR3 is 17 residues long. The germline V gene encodes CDR1 MGHRA and CDR2 YSYEKL. The junction had 9 bases not matched to a gene; V was cut back by 0 bases and J by 5 bases. TCRdb reanalysed the 5' RACE reads using MiXCR and keeps one entry per CDR3 protein. The sample shows about 3,500 distinct CDR3 sequences, less than 5.5% of them seen only once. Sample time point: sample taken at primary tumor resection. Relative to its sample, this clonotype is medium-sized. Its antigen is not identified. Sequencing was performed on lung tumor tissue, taken at surgery. V gene TRBV4-1 combines with J gene TRBJ1-5; 8 bases are shared with TRBD1. The TCR was taken from a female donor with early-stage non-small cell lung cancer. CDR3 DNA sequence: TGCGCCAGCAGCCAAGATTACGGCACAGGGGGGGATCAGCCCCAGCATTTT. Its translation: CASSQDYGTGGDQPQHF.